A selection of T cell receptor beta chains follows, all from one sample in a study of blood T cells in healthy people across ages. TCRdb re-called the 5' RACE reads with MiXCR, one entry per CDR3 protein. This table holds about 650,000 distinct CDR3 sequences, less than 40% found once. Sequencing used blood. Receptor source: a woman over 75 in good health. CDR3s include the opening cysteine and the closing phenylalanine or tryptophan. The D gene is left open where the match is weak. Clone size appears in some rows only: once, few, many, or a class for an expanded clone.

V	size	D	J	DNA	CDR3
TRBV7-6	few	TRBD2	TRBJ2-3	TGTGCCAGCAGCGGAAGCGGGGGTCGCACAGATACGCAGTATTTT	CASSGSGGRTDTQYF
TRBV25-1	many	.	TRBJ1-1	TGTGCCAGCAGTGGGGGGGTGAGGGACACTGAAGCTTTCTTT	CASSGGVRDTEAFF
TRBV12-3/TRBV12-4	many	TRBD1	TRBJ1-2	TGTGCCAGCAGTTGGGGGACAGTCGGCTACACCTTC	CASSWGTVGYTF
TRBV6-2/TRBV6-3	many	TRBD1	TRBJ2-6	TGTGCCAGCAGCCCCGGGACAGGGGGCCTCTCTGGGGCCAACGTCCTGACTTTC	CASSPGTGGLSGANVLTF
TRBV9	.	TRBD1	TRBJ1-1	TGTGCCAGCAGCCGCCGGGACAGGGGGAACACTGAAGCTTTCTTT	CASSRRDRGNTEAFF
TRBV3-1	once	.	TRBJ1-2	TGTGCCAGCAGCCAAGATGGACGAGGCTACACCTTC	CASSQDGRGYTF
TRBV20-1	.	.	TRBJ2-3	TGCAGTGAAAGCTCCACAGATACGCAGTATTTT	CSESSTDTQYF
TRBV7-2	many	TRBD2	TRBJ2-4	TGTGCCAGCAGCTTAGCGGGGGGGTGGGCCAAAAACATTCAGTACTTC	CASSLAGGWAKNIQYF
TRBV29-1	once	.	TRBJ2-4	TGCAGCGTTGAAGATCGCAGGGCACGAAACATTCAGTACTTC	CSVEDRRARNIQYF
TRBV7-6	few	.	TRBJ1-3	TGTGCCAGCAGCTTAGATGAGCTGTCAGTTTTGCTCTCTGGAAACACCATATATTTT	CASSLDELSVLLSGNTIYF
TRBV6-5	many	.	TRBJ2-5	TGTGCCAGCAGTTACTTAGCCTCGGAGACCCAGTACTTC	CASSYLASETQYF
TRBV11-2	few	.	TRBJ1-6	TGTGCCAGCAGCTTAACAGGATTATCACCCCTCCACTTT	CASSLTGLSPLHF
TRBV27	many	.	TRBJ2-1	TGTGCCAGCAGTTTCGGGACGGGCTATCCCTCCTACAATGAGCAGTTCTTC	CASSFGTGYPSYNEQFF
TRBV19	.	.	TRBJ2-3	TGTGCCAGTAGTATAAGTCTGGGAGGACCCACAGATACGCAGTATTTT	CASSISLGGPTDTQYF
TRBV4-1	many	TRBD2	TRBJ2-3	TGCGCCAGCAGCCTTCGCGGGGGGACTAGCACAGATACGCAGTATTTT	CASSLRGGTSTDTQYF
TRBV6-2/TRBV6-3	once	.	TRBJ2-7	TGTGCCAGCAGTTACCAACCGGGACACCAATACGAGCAGTACTTC	CASSYQPGHQYEQYF
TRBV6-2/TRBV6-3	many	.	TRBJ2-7	TGTGCCAGCAGTTACTCTCAGGTGAATTCCTACGAGCAGTACTTC	CASSYSQVNSYEQYF
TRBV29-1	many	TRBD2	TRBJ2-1	TGCAGCGTAAGACTAGCGGGGGGTAGCTCCTACAATGAGCAGTTCTTC	CSVRLAGGSSYNEQFF
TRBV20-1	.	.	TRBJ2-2	TGCAGTGCTAGTAGGATGGGGCGTAAAACCGGGAAGCTGTTTTTT	CSASRMGRKTGKLFF
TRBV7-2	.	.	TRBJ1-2	TGTGCCAGCAGCTCAGGACAGCGAACTTCGGGCTACACCTTC	CASSSGQRTSGYTF
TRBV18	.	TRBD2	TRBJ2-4	TGTGCCAGCTCACCACCGTATCCAGCGGGGGTATCCTACAATGAGCAGTACTTC	CASSPPYPAGVSYNEQYF
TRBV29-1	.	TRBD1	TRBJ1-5	TGCAGCGCTAGGACAGGGCCGGATCGGCCCCAGCATTTT	CSARTGPDRPQHF
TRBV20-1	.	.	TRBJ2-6	TGCAGTGCTAGAGACAGATCAGGGGCCAACGTCCTGACTTTC	CSARDRSGANVLTF
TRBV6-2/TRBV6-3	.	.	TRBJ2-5	TGTGCCAGCAGTTACGCCGGGGGAAACCAAGAGACCCAGTACTTC	CASSYAGGNQETQYF
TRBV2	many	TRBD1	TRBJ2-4	TGTGCCAGCACACAGGGGTCAACTGGGGCCAAAAACATTCAGTACTTC	CASTQGSTGAKNIQYF
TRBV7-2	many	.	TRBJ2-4	TGTGCCAGCAGATCCAGCGGGGGCAGGGGGAACATTCAGTACTTC	CASRSSGGRGNIQYF
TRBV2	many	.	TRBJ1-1	TGTGCCAGGGAAGCGAACACTGAAGCTTTCTTT	CAREANTEAFF
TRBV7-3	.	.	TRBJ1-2	TGTGCCAGCAGCCCCCAGACAGGAGACGGCTACACCTTC	CASSPQTGDGYTF
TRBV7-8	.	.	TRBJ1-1	TGTGCCAGCAGCCGGGGGGGGATGGACACTGAAGCTTTCTTT	CASSRGGMDTEAFF
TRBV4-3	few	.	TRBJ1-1	TGCGCCAGCAGCCAACTAAGCAGGAGGGACACTGAAGCTTTCTTT	CASSQLSRRDTEAFF
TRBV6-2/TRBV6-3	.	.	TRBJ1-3	TGTGCCAGCAGTTACTCAGCCAGGGAAGGAAACACCATATATTTT	CASSYSAREGNTIYF
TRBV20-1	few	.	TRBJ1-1	TGCAGTGCTAGAGTAGCAGGGATCGACACTGAAGCTTTCTTT	CSARVAGIDTEAFF
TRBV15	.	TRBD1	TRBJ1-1	TGTGCCACCAGCACCCCCTTAAGGCCCGACAGGGCACCTGAAGCTTTCTTT	CATSTPLRPDRAPEAFF
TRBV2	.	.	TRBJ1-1	TGTGCCACGAAACGGGCTCAAATCACTGAAGCTTTCTTT	CATKRAQITEAFF
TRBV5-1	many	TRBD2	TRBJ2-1	TGCGCCAGCAGCTTCTTAAGCGGGGGGGCGACTTCTGAGCAGTTCTTC	CASSFLSGGATSEQFF
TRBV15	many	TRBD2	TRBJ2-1	TGTGCCACCAGCAGAGAACTAGCGGGGGGGCCGGGTGAGCAGTTCTTC	CATSRELAGGPGEQFF
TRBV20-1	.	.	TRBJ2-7	TGCAGTGCCTGGGACGGGATCTACGAGCAGTACTTC	CSAWDGIYEQYF
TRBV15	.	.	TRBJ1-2	TGTGCCACCAGCAGAGTTCGGTGGGACTATGGCTACACCTTC	CATSRVRWDYGYTF
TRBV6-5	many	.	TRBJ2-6	TGTGCCAGCAGTTACTCGTCACAGGCCGTCTCTGGGGCCAACGTCCTGACTTTC	CASSYSSQAVSGANVLTF
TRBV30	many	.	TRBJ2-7	TGTGCCTGGAGTGTACTACCCTACGAGCAGTACTTC	CAWSVLPYEQYF
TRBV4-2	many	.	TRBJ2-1	TGTGCCAGCAGCCAATTGGGCCATGCCGAGCAGTTCTTC	CASSQLGHAEQFF
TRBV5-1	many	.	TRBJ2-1	TGCGCCAGCAGTTTTCCAGCGGCAACAAACTACAATGAGCAGTTCTTC	CASSFPAATNYNEQFF
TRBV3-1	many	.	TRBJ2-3	TGTGCCAGCAGCCAGTACAGAACAGATACGCAGTATTTT	CASSQYRTDTQYF
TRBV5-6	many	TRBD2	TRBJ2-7	TGTGCCAGCAGCTTGATCGAGCGGGGGGCCTACGAGCAGTACTTC	CASSLIERGAYEQYF
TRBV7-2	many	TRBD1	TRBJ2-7	TGTGCCAGCATCCTACTTCCGGGACAGGGGTACGAGCAGTACTTC	CASILLPGQGYEQYF
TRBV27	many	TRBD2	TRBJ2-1	TGTGCCAGCAGTTTACGGGGGGGGGTTAACAATGAGCAGTTCTTC	CASSLRGGVNNEQFF
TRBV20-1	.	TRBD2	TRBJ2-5	TGCAGTGCTAGAGATTGGGCTAGCGGGAGGGCCGATCGCCTAGAGACCCAGTACTTC	CSARDWASGRADRLETQYF
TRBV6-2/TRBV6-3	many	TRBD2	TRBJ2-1	TGTGCCAGCAGTTATATAGCGGGGGGCTTCAACAATGAGCAGTTCTTC	CASSYIAGGFNNEQFF
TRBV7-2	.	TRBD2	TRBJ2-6	TGTGCCAGCAGCTTGGTTGATAGCGGGCATCCCTCTGGGGCCAACGTCCTGACTTTC	CASSLVDSGHPSGANVLTF
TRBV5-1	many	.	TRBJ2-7	TGCGCCAGCAGCGGCGAGATGAGGACATCAAAGTACTTC	CASSGEMRTSKYF
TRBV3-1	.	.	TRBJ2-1	TGTGCCAGCAGCCAAGGAGTTGGCTCGGGGACCCAGTTCTTC	CASSQGVGSGTQFF
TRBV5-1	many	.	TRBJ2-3	TGCGCCAGCAGCCGTGGGCGGAGAACTAGCACAGATACGCAGTATTTT	CASSRGRRTSTDTQYF
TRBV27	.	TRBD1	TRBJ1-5	TGTGCCAGCAGTTTACAGGGGGAGTATCAGCCCCAGCATTTT	CASSLQGEYQPQHF
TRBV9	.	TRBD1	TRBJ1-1	TGTGCCATCAGCGCCTCGGACAGGGGTCATGAAGCTTTCTTT	CAISASDRGHEAFF
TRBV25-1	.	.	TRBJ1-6	TGTGCCAGCAGTGGATATAGGGGGAATAATTCACCCCTCCACTTT	CASSGYRGNNSPLHF